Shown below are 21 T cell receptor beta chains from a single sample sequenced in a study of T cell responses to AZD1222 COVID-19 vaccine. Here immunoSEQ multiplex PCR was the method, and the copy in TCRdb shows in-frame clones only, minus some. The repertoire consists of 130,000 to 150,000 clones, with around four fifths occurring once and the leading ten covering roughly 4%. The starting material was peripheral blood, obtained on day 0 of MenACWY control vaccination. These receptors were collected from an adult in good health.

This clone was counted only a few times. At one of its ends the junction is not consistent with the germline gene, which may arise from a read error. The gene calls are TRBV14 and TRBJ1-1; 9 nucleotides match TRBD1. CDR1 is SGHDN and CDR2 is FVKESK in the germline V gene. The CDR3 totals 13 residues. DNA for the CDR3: TGTGCCAGCAGCCAGTGGACAGGGGCTGAGGCTTTCTTT. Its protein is CASSQWTGAEAFF.

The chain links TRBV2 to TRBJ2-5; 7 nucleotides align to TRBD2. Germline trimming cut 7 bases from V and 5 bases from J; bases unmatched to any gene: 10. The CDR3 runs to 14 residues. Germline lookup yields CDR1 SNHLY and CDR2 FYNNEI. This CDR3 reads CASTLLTSAETQYF. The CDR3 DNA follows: TGTGCCAGCACCCTTCTTACTAGCGCCGAGACCCAGTACTTC.

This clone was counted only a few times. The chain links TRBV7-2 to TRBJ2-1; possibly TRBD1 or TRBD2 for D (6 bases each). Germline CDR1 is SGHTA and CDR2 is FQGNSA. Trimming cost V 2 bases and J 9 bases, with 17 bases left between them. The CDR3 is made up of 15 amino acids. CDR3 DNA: TGTGCCAGCAGCTTAAACCGGGGGCAGGGCGGTGAGCAGTTCTTC. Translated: CASSLNRGQGGEQFF.

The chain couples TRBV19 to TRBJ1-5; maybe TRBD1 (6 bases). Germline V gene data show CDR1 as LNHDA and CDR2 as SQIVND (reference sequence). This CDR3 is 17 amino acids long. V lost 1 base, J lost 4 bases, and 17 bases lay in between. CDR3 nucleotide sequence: TGTGCCAGTAGTATAGTGAGGGGGGGCTCATGGAATCAGCCCCAGCATTTT. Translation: CASSIVRGGSWNQPQHF. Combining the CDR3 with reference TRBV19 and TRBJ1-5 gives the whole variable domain DGGITQSPKYLFRKEGQNVTLSCEQNLNHDAMYWYRQDPGQGLRLIYYSQIVNDFQKGDIAEGYSVSREKKESFPLTVTSAQKNPTAFYLCASSIVRGGSWNQPQHFGDGTRLSIL.

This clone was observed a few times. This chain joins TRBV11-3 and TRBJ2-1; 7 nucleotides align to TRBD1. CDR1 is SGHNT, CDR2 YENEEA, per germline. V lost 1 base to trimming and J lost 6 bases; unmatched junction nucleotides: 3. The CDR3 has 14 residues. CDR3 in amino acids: CASSLGWTGNEQFF. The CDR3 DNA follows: TGTGCCAGCAGCTTAGGTTGGACAGGCAATGAGCAGTTCTTC.

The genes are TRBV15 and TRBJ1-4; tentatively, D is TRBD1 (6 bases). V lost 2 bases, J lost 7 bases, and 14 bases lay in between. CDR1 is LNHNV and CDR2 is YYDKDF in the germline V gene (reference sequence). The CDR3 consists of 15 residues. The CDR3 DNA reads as TGTGCCACCAGCAGACTGGGGACATTCTCTGAAAAACTGTTTTTT. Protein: CATSRLGTFSEKLFF.

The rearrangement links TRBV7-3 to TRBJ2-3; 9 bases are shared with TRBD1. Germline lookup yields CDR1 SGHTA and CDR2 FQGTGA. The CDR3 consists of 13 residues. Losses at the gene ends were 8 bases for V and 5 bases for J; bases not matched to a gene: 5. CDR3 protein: CASQQGAGDTQYF. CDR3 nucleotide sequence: TGTGCCAGCCAACAGGGGGCTGGAGATACGCAGTATTTT.

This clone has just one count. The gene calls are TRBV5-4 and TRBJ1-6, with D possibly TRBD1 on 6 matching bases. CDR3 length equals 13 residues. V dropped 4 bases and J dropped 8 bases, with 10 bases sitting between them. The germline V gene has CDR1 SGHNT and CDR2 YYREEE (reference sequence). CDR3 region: CASSHPGDSPLHF. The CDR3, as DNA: TGTGCCAGCAGCCATCCAGGGGATTCACCCCTCCACTTT.

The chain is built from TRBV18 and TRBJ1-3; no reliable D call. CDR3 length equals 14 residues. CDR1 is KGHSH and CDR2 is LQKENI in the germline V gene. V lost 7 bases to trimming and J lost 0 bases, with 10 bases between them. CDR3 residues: CASFGPSSGNTIYF. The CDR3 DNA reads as TGTGCCAGCTTTGGGCCTAGCTCTGGAAACACCATATATTTT.

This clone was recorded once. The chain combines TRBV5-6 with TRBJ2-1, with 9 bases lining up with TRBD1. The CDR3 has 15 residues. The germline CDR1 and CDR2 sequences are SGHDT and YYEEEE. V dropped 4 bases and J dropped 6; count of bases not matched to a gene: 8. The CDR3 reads CASSGGQGSINEQFF. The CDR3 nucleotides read TGTGCCAGCAGCGGGGGACAGGGTTCCATCAATGAGCAGTTCTTC. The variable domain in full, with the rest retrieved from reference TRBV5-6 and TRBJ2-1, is DAGVTQSPTHLIKTRGQQVTLRCSPKSGHDTVSWYQQALGQGPQFIFQYYEEEERQRGNFPDRFSGHQFPNYSSELNVNALLLGDSALYLCASSGGQGSINEQFFGPGTRLTVL.

The CDR3 reads CASSPTSGRQGTQYF. The CDR3 DNA follows: TGTGCCAGCAGCCCTACTAGCGGGCGACAGGGGACCCAGTACTTC. This rearrangement joins TRBV7-2 to TRBJ2-5; 9 bases agree with TRBD2. The CDR3 runs to 15 residues. J lost 7 bases, V lost 5 bases, and 11 bases had no gene match. From germline, CDR1 is SGHTA and CDR2 FQGNSA. The entire variable domain, with the rest obtained from reference TRBV7-2 and TRBJ2-5, is as follows: GAGVSQSPSNKVTEKGKDVELRCDPISGHTALYWYRQSLGQGLEFLIYFQGNSAPDKSGLPSDRFSAERTGGSVSTLTIQRTQQEDSAVYLCASSPTSGRQGTQYFGPGTRLLVL.

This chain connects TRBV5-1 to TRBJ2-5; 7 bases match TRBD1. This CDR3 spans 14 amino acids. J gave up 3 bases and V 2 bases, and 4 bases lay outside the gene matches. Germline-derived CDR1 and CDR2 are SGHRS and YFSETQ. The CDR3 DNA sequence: TGCGCCAGCAGCTTCCGTCAGGGGGAAGAGACCCAGTACTTC. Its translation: CASSFRQGEETQYF.

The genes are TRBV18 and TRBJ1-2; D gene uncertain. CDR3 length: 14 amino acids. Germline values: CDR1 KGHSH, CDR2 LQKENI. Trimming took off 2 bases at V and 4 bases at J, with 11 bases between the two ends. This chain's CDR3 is CASSPNSGSYGYTF. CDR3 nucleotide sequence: TGTGCCAGCTCACCAAACTCAGGATCCTATGGCTACACCTTC.

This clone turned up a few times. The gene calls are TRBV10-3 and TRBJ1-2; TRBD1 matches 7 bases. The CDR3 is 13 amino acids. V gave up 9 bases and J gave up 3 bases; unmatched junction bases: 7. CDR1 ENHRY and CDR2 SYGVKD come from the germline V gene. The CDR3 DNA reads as TGTGCCATAACTCAGGGGGTTGACTATGGCTACACCTTC. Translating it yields CAITQGVDYGYTF.

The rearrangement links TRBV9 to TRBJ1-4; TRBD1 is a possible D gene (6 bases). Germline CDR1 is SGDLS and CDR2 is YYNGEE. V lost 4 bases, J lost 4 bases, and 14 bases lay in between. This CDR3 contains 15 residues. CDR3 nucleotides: TGTGCCAGCAGCTCCGCACAGGGTTTTAATGAAAAACTGTTTTTT. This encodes CASSSAQGFNEKLFF.

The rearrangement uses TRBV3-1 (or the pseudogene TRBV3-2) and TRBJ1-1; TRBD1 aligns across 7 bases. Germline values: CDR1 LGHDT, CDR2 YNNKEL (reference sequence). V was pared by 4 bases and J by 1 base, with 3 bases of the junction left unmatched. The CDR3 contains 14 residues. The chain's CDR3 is CASSLRDRNTEAFF. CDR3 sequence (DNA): TGTGCCAGCAGCCTCCGGGACAGGAACACTGAAGCTTTCTTT.

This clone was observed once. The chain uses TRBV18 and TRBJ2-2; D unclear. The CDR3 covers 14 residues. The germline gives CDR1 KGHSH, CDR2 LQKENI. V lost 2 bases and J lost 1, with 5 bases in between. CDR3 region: CASSPNGNTGELFF. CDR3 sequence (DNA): TGTGCCAGCTCACCAAACGGGAACACCGGGGAGCTGTTTTTT.

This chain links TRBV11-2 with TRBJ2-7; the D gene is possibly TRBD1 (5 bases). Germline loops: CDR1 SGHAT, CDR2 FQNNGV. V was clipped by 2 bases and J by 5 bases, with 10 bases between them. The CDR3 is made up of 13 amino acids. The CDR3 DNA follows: TGTGCCAGCAGCTTAATCAGGGCCCACGAGCAGTACTTC. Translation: CASSLIRAHEQYF.

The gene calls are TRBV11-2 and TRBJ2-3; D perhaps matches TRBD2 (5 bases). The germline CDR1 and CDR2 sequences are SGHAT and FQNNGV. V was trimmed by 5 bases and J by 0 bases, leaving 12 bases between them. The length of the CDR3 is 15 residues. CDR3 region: CASSPTTGSTDTQYF. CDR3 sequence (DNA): TGTGCCAGCAGCCCGACGACGGGGAGCACAGATACGCAGTATTTT.

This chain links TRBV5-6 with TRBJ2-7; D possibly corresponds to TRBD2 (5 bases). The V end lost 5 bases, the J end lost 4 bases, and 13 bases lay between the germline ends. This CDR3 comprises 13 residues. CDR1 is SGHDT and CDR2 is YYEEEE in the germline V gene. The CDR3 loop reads CASRLGNFYEQYF. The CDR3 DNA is TGTGCCAGCAGACTCGGGAACTTTTACGAGCAGTACTTC.

CDR3 residues: CASSVRRMNSPLHF. In DNA form, the CDR3 reads TGTGCCAGCAGCGTTAGACGGATGAATTCACCCCTCCACTTT. The genes are TRBV9 and TRBJ1-6; no clear D. The CDR3 is 14 residues long. Germline assignment: CDR1 SGDLS and CDR2 YYNGEE. Trimming took 2 bases from V and 7 from J, leaving 10 bases between them.